These 5 T cell receptor beta chains were sequenced from one sample in a study of cytomegalovirus exposure and HLA in healthy donors. PCR employed 60 Vbeta and 13 Jbeta primers. TCRdb's copy holds only in-frame clones and misses some; the assay was immunoSEQ multiplex PCR. Of over 150,000 clones in the sample, around 81% were seen once. Sequencing used PBMCs. Every receptor here comes from a woman aged 25 to 39 in good health and CMV-seronegative.

The chain couples TRBV5-1 to TRBJ2-5; 8 nucleotides align to TRBD2. CDR1 is SGHRS and CDR2 is YFSETQ in the germline V gene. There are 16 residues in the CDR3. Trimming took 3 bases from V and 0 from J; bases not matched to a gene: 7. The chain's CDR3 is CASSSASGFNQETQYF. In DNA, the CDR3 is TGCGCCAGCAGCTCGGCTAGCGGGTTCAACCAAGAGACCCAGTACTTC.

The chain is built from TRBV7-9 and TRBJ1-2; D unclear. Germline CDR1 SEHNR, CDR2 FQNEAQ (reference sequence). V lost 2 bases and J lost 2, with 12 bases in between. The CDR3 totals 15 residues. CDR3 amino acids: CASSLYRSGNYGYTF. DNA for the CDR3: TGTGCCAGCAGCTTATACCGGTCCGGGAACTATGGCTACACCTTC.

The gene calls are TRBV27 and TRBJ2-7; D is possibly TRBD1 (5 bases). CDR3 length equals 14 residues. Germline V gene data show CDR1 as MNHEY and CDR2 as SMNVEV (reference sequence). The V end lost 8 bases, the J end lost 0 bases, and 14 bases lay between the germline ends. This chain's CDR3 is CASGRQWRSYEQYF. As DNA, the CDR3 is TGTGCCAGCGGTCGACAGTGGCGCTCCTACGAGCAGTACTTC.

The chain uses TRBV18 and TRBJ2-7; 8 nucleotides agree with TRBD1. CDR3 length: 15 amino acids. Germline V gene data show CDR1 as KGHSH and CDR2 as LQKENI. V lost 6 bases and J lost 4; bases outside the gene matches: 11. In nucleotides, the CDR3 is TGTGCCAGCTCCAGAGGGGGACAGGCCCTATACGAGCAGTACTTC. Residues: CASSRGGQALYEQYF. The whole variable domain, filled in from reference TRBV18 and TRBJ2-7, reads NAGVMQNPRHLVRRRGQEARLRCSPMKGHSHVYWYRQLPEEGLKFMVYLQKENIIDESGMPKERFSAEFPKEGPSILRIQQVVRGDSAAYFCASSRGGQALYEQYFGPGTRLTVT.

This clone was observed once. The chain combines TRBV19 with TRBJ1-2; 10 positions match TRBD1. Germline-derived CDR1 and CDR2 are LNHDA and SQIVND (reference sequence). V was clipped by 5 bases and J by 2 bases; unmatched bases: 5. CDR3 length: 15 residues. In DNA form, the CDR3 reads TGTGCCAGTAGTGCTAAGACAGGGGGCAACTATGGCTACACCTTC. Protein product: CASSAKTGGNYGYTF.